These 3 T cell receptor beta chains originate from one sample sequenced in a study of blood T cells in healthy people across ages. Using a J-beta primer mix together with a sample-barcoded 5' primer, a second PCR was run for about 6 to 12 cycles. MiXCR, applied by TCRdb to the 5' RACE reads, yields one record per CDR3 protein. Of about 1,400,000 distinct CDR3 sequences in the sample, 45% to 70% were seen once. The sequenced material came from blood. The receptors here all came from a man between 18 and 29 years old in good health.

V usage is TRBV2 and J usage is TRBJ2-1; 8 bases line up with TRBD2. The V segment lost 6 bases and the J segment 3 bases; nucleotides outside the gene matches: 7. The length of the CDR3 is 15 residues. Germline V gene lookup returns CDR1 SNHLY and CDR2 FYNNEI. In nucleotides, the CDR3 is TGTGCCAGCAGAAATAGCGGGATACTCTACAATGAGCAGTTCTTC. Protein sequence: CASRNSGILYNEQFF.

This chain connects TRBV5-6 to TRBJ2-3; a possible D gene is TRBD1 (5 bases). This CDR3 is built from 16 residues. Trimming stripped 2 bases from V and 2 bases from J, with 15 bases between. Germline V gives CDR1 SGHDT, CDR2 YYEEEE. CDR3 in DNA: TGTGCCAGCAGCTTATCTGGGGCAGGGAACACAGATACGCAGTATTTT. It specifies CASSLSGAGNTDTQYF.

The sample holds a few counts of this clonotype. The rearrangement uses TRBV7-9 and TRBJ2-1; D might be TRBD2 (5 bases). The CDR3 has 12 amino acids. With 11 bases removed from V and 3 bases from J, the gap between germline ends came to 11 bases. The germline V gene encodes CDR1 SEHNR and CDR2 FQNEAQ (reference sequence). In nucleotides, the CDR3 is TGTGCCGTAGGTGCGGGCTACAATGAGCAGTTCTTC. Amino acid sequence: CAVGAGYNEQFF.